The clone carrying this TCR beta chain has ten or more counts. As yet, its antigen is unknown. The CDR3 totals 13 residues. Germline assignment: CDR1 SGHNT and CDR2 YYREEE (reference sequence). The V and J ends lost 3 bases and 4 bases, in that order; junction bases with no gene match: 3. These data come from a study of CD8 T cells in ankylosing spondylitis. MiXCR, applied by TCRdb to the 5' RACE reads, yields one record per CDR3 protein. Of fewer than 550,000 distinct CDR3 sequences detected, about 5.7% appear once; the ten largest clones hold roughly 3.5%. General observations from the study: It appeared that ankylosing spondylitis blood was characterized by a TCR beta motif of roughly 8 highly homologous variants.

The sample consisted of blood, either unsorted or a sorted T cell fraction (not recorded which). The rearrangement uses TRBV5-4 and TRBJ1-2, with 7 bases fitting TRBD1. This receptor was obtained from a male donor with ankylosing spondylitis. CDR3 in amino acids: CASSSWDSYGYTF. DNA for the CDR3: TGTGCCAGCAGCTCCTGGGACAGCTATGGCTACACCTTC.